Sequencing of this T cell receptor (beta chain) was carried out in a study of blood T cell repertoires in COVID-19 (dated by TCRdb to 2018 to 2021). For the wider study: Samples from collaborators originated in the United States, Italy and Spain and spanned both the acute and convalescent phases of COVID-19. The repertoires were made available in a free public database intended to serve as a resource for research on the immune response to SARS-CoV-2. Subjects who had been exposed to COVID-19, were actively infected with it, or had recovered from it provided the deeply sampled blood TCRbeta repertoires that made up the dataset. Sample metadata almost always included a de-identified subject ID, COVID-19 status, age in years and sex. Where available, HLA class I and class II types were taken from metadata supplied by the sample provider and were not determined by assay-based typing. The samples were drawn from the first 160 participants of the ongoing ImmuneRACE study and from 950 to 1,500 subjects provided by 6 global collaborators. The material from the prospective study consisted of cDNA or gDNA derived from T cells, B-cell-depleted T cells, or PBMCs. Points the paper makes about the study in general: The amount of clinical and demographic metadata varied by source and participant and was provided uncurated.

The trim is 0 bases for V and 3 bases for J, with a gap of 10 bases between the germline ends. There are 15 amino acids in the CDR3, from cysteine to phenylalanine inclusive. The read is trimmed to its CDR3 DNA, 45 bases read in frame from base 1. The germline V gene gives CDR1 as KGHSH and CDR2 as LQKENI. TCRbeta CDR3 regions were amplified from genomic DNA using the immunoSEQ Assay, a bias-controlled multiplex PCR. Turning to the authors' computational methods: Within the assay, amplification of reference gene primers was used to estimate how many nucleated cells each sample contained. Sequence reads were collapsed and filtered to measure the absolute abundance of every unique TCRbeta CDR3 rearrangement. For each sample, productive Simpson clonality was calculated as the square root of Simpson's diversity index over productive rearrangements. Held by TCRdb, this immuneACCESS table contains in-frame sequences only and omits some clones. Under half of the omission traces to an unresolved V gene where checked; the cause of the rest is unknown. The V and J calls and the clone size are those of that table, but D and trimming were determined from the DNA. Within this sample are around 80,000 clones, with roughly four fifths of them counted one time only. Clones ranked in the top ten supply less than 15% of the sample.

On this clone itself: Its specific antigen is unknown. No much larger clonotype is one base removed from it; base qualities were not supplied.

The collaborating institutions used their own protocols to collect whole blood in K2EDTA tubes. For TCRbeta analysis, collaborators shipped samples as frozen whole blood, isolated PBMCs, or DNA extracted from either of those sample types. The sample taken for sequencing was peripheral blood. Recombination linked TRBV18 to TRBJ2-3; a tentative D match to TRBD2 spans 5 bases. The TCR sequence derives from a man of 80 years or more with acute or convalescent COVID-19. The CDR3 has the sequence CASSPPFEGTDTQYF. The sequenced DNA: TGTGCCAGCTCACCACCGTTTGAGGGAACAGATACGCAGTATTTT.